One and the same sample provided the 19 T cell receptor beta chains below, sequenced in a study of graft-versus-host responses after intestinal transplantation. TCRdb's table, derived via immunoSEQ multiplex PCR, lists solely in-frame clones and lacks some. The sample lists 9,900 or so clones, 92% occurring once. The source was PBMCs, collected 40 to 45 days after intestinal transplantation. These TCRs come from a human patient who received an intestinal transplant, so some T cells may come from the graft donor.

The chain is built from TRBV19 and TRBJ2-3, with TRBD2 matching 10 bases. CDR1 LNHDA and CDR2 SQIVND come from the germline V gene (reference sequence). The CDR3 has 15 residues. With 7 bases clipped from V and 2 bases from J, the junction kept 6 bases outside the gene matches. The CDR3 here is CASKLAGGHTDTQYF. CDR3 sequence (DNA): TGTGCCAGTAAATTAGCGGGGGGACACACAGATACGCAGTATTTT.

The CDR3 protein is CASSPDRGSGNTIYF. CDR3 DNA: TGTGCCAGCAGCCCAGACAGGGGGTCTGGAAACACCATATATTTT. This chain uses TRBV7-9 with TRBJ1-3, with 9 bases identical to TRBD1. Germline-derived CDR1 and CDR2 are SEHNR and FQNEAQ (reference sequence). Losses at the gene ends were 5 bases for V and 1 base for J; bases not matched to a gene: 3. The CDR3 totals 15 residues.

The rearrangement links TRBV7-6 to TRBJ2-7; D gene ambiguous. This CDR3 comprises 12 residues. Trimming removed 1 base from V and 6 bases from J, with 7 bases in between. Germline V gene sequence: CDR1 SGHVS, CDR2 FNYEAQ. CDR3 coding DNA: TGTGCCAGCAGCTTAGATCGAGGCGAGCAGTACTTC. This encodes CASSLDRGEQYF.

The CDR3 loop is CASSQCLGTGSLQPQHF. The CDR3 DNA reads as TGCGCCAGCAGTCAGTGCCTGGGGACAGGGAGTCTACAGCCCCAGCATTTT. V is TRBV23-1 and J is TRBJ1-5, with 9 bases identical to TRBD1. TRBV23-1 carries the ORF label, with uncertain function. This CDR3 contains 17 residues. V trimming: 3 bases; J trimming: 7 bases; junction bases outside the gene matches: 13.

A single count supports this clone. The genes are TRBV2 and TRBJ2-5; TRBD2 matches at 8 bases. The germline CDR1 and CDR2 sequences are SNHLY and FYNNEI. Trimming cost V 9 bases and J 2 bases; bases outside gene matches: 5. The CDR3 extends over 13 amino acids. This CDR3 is CARSGGQQETQYF. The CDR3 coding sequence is TGTGCCAGGAGCGGGGGCCAACAAGAGACCCAGTACTTC.

CDR3 DNA: TGTGCCAGCATTGGGTTCACCGGGGAGCTGTTTTTT. It translates to CASIGFTGELFF. The rearrangement uses TRBV28 and TRBJ2-2; D ambiguous. This CDR3 has 12 residues. Germline lookup yields CDR1 MDHEN and CDR2 SYDVKM. V lost 7 bases to trimming and J lost 4 bases, with 7 bases between them.

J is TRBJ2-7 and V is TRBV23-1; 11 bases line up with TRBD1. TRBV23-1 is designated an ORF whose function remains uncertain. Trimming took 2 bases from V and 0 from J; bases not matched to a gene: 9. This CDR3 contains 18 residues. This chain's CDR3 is CASSQRPGTGGRSYEQYF. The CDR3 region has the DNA TGCGCCAGCAGTCAACGCCCCGGGACAGGGGGTCGCTCCTACGAGCAGTACTTC.

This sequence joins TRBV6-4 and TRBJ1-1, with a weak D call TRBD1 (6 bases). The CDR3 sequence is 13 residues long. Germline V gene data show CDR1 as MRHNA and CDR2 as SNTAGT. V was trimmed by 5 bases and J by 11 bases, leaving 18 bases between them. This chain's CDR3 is CASSPGTGALAFF. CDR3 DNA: TGTGCCAGCAGTCCGGGGACGGGGGCGTTGGCTTTCTTT.

In DNA, the CDR3 is TGTGCCAGCAGTCCCGGGACTAGCAGAGGGGAGACCCAGTACTTC. This translates into CASSPGTSRGETQYF. The V call is TRBV27, the J call TRBJ2-5, with TRBD2 matching over 9 bases. V was pared by 5 bases and J by 5 bases, with 9 bases of the junction left unmatched. CDR3 length: 15 amino acids. The germline CDR1 and CDR2 sequences are MNHEY and SMNVEV (reference sequence).

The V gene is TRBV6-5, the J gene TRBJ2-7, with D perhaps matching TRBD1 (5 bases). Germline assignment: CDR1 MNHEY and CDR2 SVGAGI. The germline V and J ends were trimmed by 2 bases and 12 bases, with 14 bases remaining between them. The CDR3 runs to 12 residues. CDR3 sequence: CASSYNLQAVYF. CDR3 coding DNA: TGTGCCAGCAGTTACAATCTACAGGCTGTGTACTTC.

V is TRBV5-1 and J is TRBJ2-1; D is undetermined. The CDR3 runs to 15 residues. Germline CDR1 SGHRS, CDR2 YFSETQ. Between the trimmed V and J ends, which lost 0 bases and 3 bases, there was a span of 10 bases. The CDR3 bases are TGCGCCAGCAGCTTGGCTGGTGTGGGCTACAATGAGCAGTTCTTC. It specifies CASSLAGVGYNEQFF.

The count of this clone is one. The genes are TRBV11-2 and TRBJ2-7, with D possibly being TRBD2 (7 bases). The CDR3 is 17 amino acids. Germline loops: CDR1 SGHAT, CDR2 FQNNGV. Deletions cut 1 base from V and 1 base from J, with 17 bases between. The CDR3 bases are TGTGCCAGCAGCTTAGTTCTTGCGGGGGCCATTTCCTACGAGCAGTACTTC. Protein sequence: CASSLVLAGAISYEQYF.

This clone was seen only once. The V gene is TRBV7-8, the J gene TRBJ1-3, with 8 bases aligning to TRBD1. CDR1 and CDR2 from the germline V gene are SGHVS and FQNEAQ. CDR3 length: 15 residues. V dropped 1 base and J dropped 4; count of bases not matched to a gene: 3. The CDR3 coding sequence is TGTGCCAGCAGCTTAGGTCGGACAGGGGGAAACACCATATATTTT. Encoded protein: CASSLGRTGGNTIYF.

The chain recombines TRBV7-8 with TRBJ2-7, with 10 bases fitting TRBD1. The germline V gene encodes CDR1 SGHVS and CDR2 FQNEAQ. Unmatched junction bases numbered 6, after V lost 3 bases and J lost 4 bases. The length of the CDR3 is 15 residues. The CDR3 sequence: CASSFDRGPNYEQYF. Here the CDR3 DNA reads TGTGCCAGCAGCTTCGACAGGGGGCCGAATTACGAGCAGTACTTC.

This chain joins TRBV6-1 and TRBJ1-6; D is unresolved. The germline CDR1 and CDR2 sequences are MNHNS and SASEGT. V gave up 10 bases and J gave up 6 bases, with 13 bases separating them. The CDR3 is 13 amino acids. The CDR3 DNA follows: TGTGCCATCAGAACACAGCCTAATTCACCCCTCCACTTT. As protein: CAIRTQPNSPLHF.

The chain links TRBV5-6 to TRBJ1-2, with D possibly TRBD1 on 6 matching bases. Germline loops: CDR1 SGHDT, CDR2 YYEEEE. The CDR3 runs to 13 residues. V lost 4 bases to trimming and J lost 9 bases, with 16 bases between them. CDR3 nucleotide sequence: TGTGCCAGCAGCGAGACAGGTTTAGGCCGCTACACCTTC. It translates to CASSETGLGRYTF.

The CDR3 region is CATSRDHSSSYNEQFF. The CDR3 region has the DNA TGTGCCACCAGCAGAGATCATTCGAGCTCCTACAATGAGCAGTTCTTC. The rearrangement joins TRBV15 to TRBJ2-1; D uncertain. CDR1 is LNHNV and CDR2 is YYDKDF in the germline V gene (reference sequence). The CDR3 is made up of 16 amino acids. Trimming cost V 0 bases and J 0 bases, with 9 bases left between them.

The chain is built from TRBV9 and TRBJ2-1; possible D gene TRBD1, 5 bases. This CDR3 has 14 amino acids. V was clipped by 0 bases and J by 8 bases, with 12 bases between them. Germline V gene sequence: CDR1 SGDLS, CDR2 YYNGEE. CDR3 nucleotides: TGTGCCAGCAGCGTAGGTGGCAGGGTCGATGAGCAGTTCTTC. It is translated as CASSVGGRVDEQFF.

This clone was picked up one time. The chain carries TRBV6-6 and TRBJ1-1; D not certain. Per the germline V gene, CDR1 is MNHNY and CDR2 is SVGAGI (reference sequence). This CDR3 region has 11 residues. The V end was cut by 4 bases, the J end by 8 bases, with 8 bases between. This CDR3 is CASSFGSEAFF. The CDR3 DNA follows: TGTGCCAGCAGTTTCGGGAGCGAAGCTTTCTTT.